This TCR beta chain comes out of a study of molecular identifiers for immune sequencing clone quantification. Overall study results and limits: Same-barcode identical TCR molecules could make highly expanded clones look smaller than they are.

Sorted naive CD8 T cells, about 20,000 to 1,100,000, were sequenced from 10%, 30% or 50% RNA. Naive CD8 T cells were sorted, and the gate applied was CD8+CD4-CCR7+CD45RA+. Via MiXCR, TCRdb re-called the PCR reads, giving one row per CDR3 protein. Seen here are about 640,000 distinct CDR3 sequences, 15% to 20% observed once, and the top ten hold around 0.9%. Note on this clonotype: Its specificity is unknown. This sequence may be a read error, since a much larger clone differs from it by one base.

The sample consisted of naive CD8+ T cells from blood, with Jurkat cell RNA spiked in. Subset noted: FACS-sorted CD8+CD4-CCR7+CD45RA+ naive T cells. The receptor was derived from a human donor in good health. Some libraries in this study had Jurkat cell RNA spiked in.

DNA for the CDR3: TGTGCCAGCAGCTTAGCCCCCGGGACTAGTGCCACAAATACGCAGTATTTT. This sequence encodes CASSLAPGTSATNTQYF. This chain links TRBV11-2 with TRBJ2-3; 8 nucleotides align to TRBD2. CDR1 SGHAT and CDR2 FQNNGV come from the germline V gene. The CDR3 extends over 17 amino acids. The variable domain in full, completed from reference TRBV11-2 and TRBJ2-3, reads EAGVAQSPRYKIIEKRQSVAFWCNPISGHATLYWYQQILGQGPKLLIQFQNNGVVDDSQLPKDRFSAERLKGVDSTLKIQPAKLEDSAVYLCASSLAPGTSATNTQYFGPGTRLTVL.